Following are 30 T cell receptor beta chains from one sample sequenced in a study of T cells in Graves' hyperthyroidism and ophthalmopathy. RNA transcripts provided the source from which TCR beta CDR3 regions were amplified. The study used the HTBI primer set for a first-round RT-PCR of the TCR CDR3. MiXCR, run by TCRdb on the multiplex PCR reads, gives a single entry per CDR3 protein. The sample has over 650,000 distinct CDR3 sequences, about a sixth seen once. Sequencing was done on a sample of blood. The receptors originated from a man between 18 and 35 years old with Graves' hyperthyroidism.

The chain has TRBV20-1 and TRBJ2-5; D remains ambiguous. CDR3 length: 13 amino acids. V was clipped by 6 bases and J by 2 bases, with 13 bases between them. Germline assignment: CDR1 DFQATT and CDR2 SNEGSKA (reference sequence). Written as DNA, the CDR3 is TGCAGTGCGTGGCTCGGATTACAAGAGACCCAGTACTTC. This translates into CSAWLGLQETQYF.

This clonotype was recorded a few times. The chain carries TRBV20-1 and TRBJ2-7; the D gene is possibly TRBD2 (5 bases). This CDR3 has 16 amino acids. Germline CDR1 reads DFQATT; CDR2 reads SNEGSKA (reference sequence). Trimming cost V 6 bases and J 5 bases, with 26 bases left between them. The CDR3 DNA sequence: TGCAGTGCCAAATCCGGGTCCGCGGAGGCTATCCACGAGCAGTACTTC. This gives the protein CSAKSGSAEAIHEQYF.

The chain links TRBV7-9 to TRBJ2-3; D might be TRBD2 (6 bases). This CDR3 has 15 residues. V was pared by 1 base and J by 2 bases, with 10 bases between. Germline CDR1 SEHNR, CDR2 FQNEAQ (reference sequence). The CDR3 reads CASSLGLAITDTQYF. The CDR3 nucleotides are TGTGCCAGCAGCTTAGGGCTAGCGATCACAGATACGCAGTATTTT. The full variable domain, its missing parts supplied by reference TRBV7-9 and TRBJ2-3, is DTGVSQNPRHKITKRGQNVTFRCDPISEHNRLYWYRQTLGQGPEFLTYFQNEAQLEKSRLLSDRFSAERPKGSFSTLEIQRTEQGDSAMYLCASSLGLAITDTQYFGPGTRLTVL.

The sample holds many counts of this clonotype. The rearrangement joins TRBV12-3 or TRBV12-4 to TRBJ2-7; D remains ambiguous. V was pared by 2 bases and J by 0 bases, with 11 bases between. The CDR3 is made up of 15 amino acids. CDR3 sequence reads: CASSLRGSSSYEQYF. For the CDR3, the DNA is TGTGCCAGCAGTTTACGTGGGTCCAGCTCCTACGAGCAGTACTTC.

This clonotype was observed a few times. The chain couples TRBV19 to TRBJ2-7; D gene unclear. The V gene lost 5 bases and the J gene lost 2 bases, with 13 bases spanning the gap. The CDR3 is 14 amino acids. Germline V gene sequence: CDR1 LNHDA, CDR2 SQIVND (reference sequence). CDR3 coding DNA: TGTGCCAGTAGTTGGATCTTGGGCCCCTACGAGCAGTACTTC. As protein: CASSWILGPYEQYF.

This sequence joins TRBV7-9 and TRBJ2-1, with 10 bases lining up with TRBD2. This CDR3 spans 15 amino acids. Germline CDR1 SEHNR, CDR2 FQNEAQ (reference sequence). V shed 4 bases, J shed 6 bases, and the junction held 6 bases outside the gene matches. The CDR3 bases are TGTGCCAGCAGCTCCCGGGCTAGCGGGAGCAATGAGCAGTTCTTC. Its protein is CASSSRASGSNEQFF. Combining the CDR3 with reference TRBV7-9 and TRBJ2-1 gives the whole variable domain DTGVSQNPRHKITKRGQNVTFRCDPISEHNRLYWYRQTLGQGPEFLTYFQNEAQLEKSRLLSDRFSAERPKGSFSTLEIQRTEQGDSAMYLCASSSRASGSNEQFFGPGTRLTVL.

This clonotype showed up just a few times. This rearrangement joins TRBV7-9 to TRBJ2-1; possibly TRBD1 or TRBD2 for D (5 bases each). The CDR3 totals 11 residues. Germline CDR1 reads SEHNR; CDR2 reads FQNEAQ (reference sequence). In DNA, the CDR3 is TGTGCGAGAGGGGACGGGAATGAGCAGTTCTTC. It encodes CARGDGNEQFF. The full variable domain, with the rest looked up from reference TRBV7-9 and TRBJ2-1, is DTGVSQNPRHKITKRGQNVTFRCDPISEHNRLYWYRQTLGQGPEFLTYFQNEAQLEKSRLLSDRFSAERPKGSFSTLEIQRTEQGDSAMYLCARGDGNEQFFGPGTRLTVL.

This clonotype was detected ten times or more. This sequence joins TRBV11-2 and TRBJ1-1; D is undetermined. V gave up 5 bases and J gave up 0 bases, with 10 bases separating them. This CDR3 has 14 amino acids. Germline V gene sequence: CDR1 SGHAT, CDR2 FQNNGV. This chain's CDR3 is CASSPDGLNTEAFF. The CDR3 nucleotides are TGTGCCAGCAGCCCAGACGGATTGAACACTGAAGCTTTCTTT.

The chain links TRBV7-9 to TRBJ2-4; possibly TRBD1 for D (5 bases). From germline, CDR1 is SEHNR and CDR2 FQNEAQ (reference sequence). Trimming cost V 5 bases and J 6 bases, with 11 bases left between them. This CDR3 has 13 amino acids. CDR3 DNA sequence: TGTGCCAGCAGCCCCGACAGTACAAACATTCAGTACTTC. Translated, it gives CASSPDSTNIQYF. Drawing the rest from reference TRBV7-9 and TRBJ2-4, the complete variable domain is DTGVSQNPRHKITKRGQNVTFRCDPISEHNRLYWYRQTLGQGPEFLTYFQNEAQLEKSRLLSDRFSAERPKGSFSTLEIQRTEQGDSAMYLCASSPDSTNIQYFGAGTRLSVL.

This clonotype was seen at least ten times. This chain uses TRBV28 with TRBJ2-7; D may be TRBD2 (6 bases). Germline V gene data show CDR1 as MDHEN and CDR2 as SYDVKM. The ends were cut back, 10 bases at V and 0 bases at J, with 13 bases in the middle. The length of the CDR3 is 13 residues. The DNA for the CDR3 is TGTGCCACCTGGGGGGTCGACTCCTACGAGCAGTACTTC. It codes for CATWGVDSYEQYF.

V gene TRBV2 combines with J gene TRBJ1-5; tentatively, D is TRBD1 (5 bases). The CDR3 extends over 16 amino acids. V shed 6 bases and J shed 1 base, with 16 bases lying between them. Germline V gene sequence: CDR1 SNHLY, CDR2 FYNNEI. The CDR3 DNA reads as TGTGCCAGCAGCCCTTGGGAGGGGCCGAGCAATCAGCCCCAGCATTTT. It specifies CASSPWEGPSNQPQHF.

This clonotype showed up many times. CDR3 sequence reads: CASSRTGSNTEAFF. The CDR3 nucleotides read TGTGCCAGCAGCCGAACCGGGTCGAACACTGAAGCTTTCTTT. V usage is TRBV7-8 and J usage is TRBJ1-1, with no clear D. The germline gives CDR1 SGHVS, CDR2 FQNEAQ. The V end lost 5 bases, the J end lost 1 base, and 11 bases lay between the germline ends. The CDR3 contains 14 residues.

The chain joins TRBV5-6 to TRBJ2-3; 8 bases are a match to TRBD1. Germline V CDR1 and CDR2: SGHDT, YYEEEE. The CDR3 sequence is 16 residues long. Trimming at V came to 2 bases and at J to 0 bases, leaving 5 bases not matched to a gene. CDR3 region: CASSFDRGPSTDTQYF. The DNA for the CDR3 is TGTGCCAGCAGCTTCGACAGGGGACCTAGCACAGATACGCAGTATTTT.

This clonotype appeared a few times. V and J are TRBV12-3 or TRBV12-4 and TRBJ1-5, with 8 positions matching TRBD1. There are 12 residues in the CDR3. J lost 5 bases, V lost 8 bases, and 2 bases had no gene match. CDR3 in DNA: TGTGCCAGCGCACAGGGGGATCAGCCCCAGCATTTT. Protein: CASAQGDQPQHF.

The chain employs TRBV19 and TRBJ2-1; D perhaps matches TRBD1 (5 bases). This CDR3 is 14 amino acids long. V gave up 6 bases and J gave up 7 bases, with 16 bases separating them. Germline V CDR1 and CDR2: LNHDA, SQIVND (reference sequence). For the CDR3, the DNA is TGTGCCAGTAGGACGAGCCTCAGGGTGAATGAGCAGTTCTTC. Encoded protein: CASRTSLRVNEQFF. The full variable domain, completed using reference TRBV19 and TRBJ2-1, is DGGITQSPKYLFRKEGQNVTLSCEQNLNHDAMYWYRQDPGQGLRLIYYSQIVNDFQKGDIAEGYSVSREKKESFPLTVTSAQKNPTAFYLCASRTSLRVNEQFFGPGTRLTVL.

The V gene is TRBV24-1, the J gene TRBJ2-2; no clear D gene. The CDR3 extends over 16 amino acids. The V end was cut by 9 bases, the J end by 4 bases, with 20 bases between. The germline CDR1 and CDR2 sequences are KGHDR and SFDVKD. CDR3 amino acids: CATQSDTPTITGELFF. The CDR3 DNA sequence: TGTGCCACCCAGTCCGACACACCAACCATCACCGGGGAGCTGTTTTTT.

This clonotype was recorded once. A read error may explain this, as a much larger clone is one base away. The V call is TRBV12-3 or TRBV12-4, the J call TRBJ1-1, with TRBD1 matching over 8 bases. This CDR3 contains 15 residues. Trimming took 4 bases from V and 3 from J; bases not matched to a gene: 7. CDR3 bases: TGTGCCAGCAGTTCATACCGGGACAGGTACACTGAAGCTTTCTTT. Translation gives CASSSYRDRYTEAFF.

This clonotype was seen a single time. V is TRBV7-8 and J is TRBJ2-1; 7 bases fit TRBD2. The CDR3 totals 16 residues. Germline assignment: CDR1 SGHVS and CDR2 FQNEAQ. The ends lost 6 bases at V and 3 bases at J; junction bases unmatched: 11. The CDR3 DNA follows: TGTGCCAGCAGTCACTTCCTAGCGGACATCTACAATGAGCAGTTCTTC. It is translated as CASSHFLADIYNEQFF.

The rearrangement joins TRBV13 to TRBJ2-7; D gene ambiguous. V was pared by 3 bases and J by 3 bases, with 24 bases between. Germline values: CDR1 PRHDT, CDR2 FYEKMQ (reference sequence). The CDR3 is made up of 18 amino acids. The CDR3 DNA reads as TGTGCCAGCAGCTTGGGCAACCTCATTCTGACTCCCCTCTACGAGCAGTACTTC. Encoded protein: CASSLGNLILTPLYEQYF.

This clonotype was found many times. The chain carries TRBV27 and TRBJ2-1; 11 nucleotides agree with TRBD2. CDR3 size: 15 residues. V lost 6 bases to trimming and J lost 4 bases; unmatched junction nucleotides: 5. Looked up from germline, CDR1 is MNHEY and CDR2 is SMNVEV (reference sequence). The CDR3 nucleotides are TGTGCCAGCAGATTAGCGGGAGGGCCTTACAATGAGCAGTTCTTC. It yields the protein CASRLAGGPYNEQFF.

This clonotype was counted a few times. The CDR3 loop reads CSVDGDWYNEQFF. The DNA of the CDR3 is TGCAGTGTAGATGGGGACTGGTACAATGAGCAGTTCTTC. The chain recombines TRBV20-1 with TRBJ2-1; D is possibly TRBD2 (6 bases). Germline CDR1 DFQATT, CDR2 SNEGSKA (reference sequence). V was cut by 7 bases and J by 4 bases, with 14 bases left in between. The CDR3 extends over 13 amino acids.

This clonotype was recorded many times. This sequence joins TRBV20-1 and TRBJ2-7; 10 bases line up with TRBD1. Germline V lookup: CDR1 DFQATT, CDR2 SNEGSKA (reference sequence). This CDR3 spans 14 amino acids. Losses at the gene ends were 4 bases for V and 5 bases for J; bases not matched to a gene: 8. CDR3 protein: CSATGSGQGNEQYF. The CDR3 nucleotides read TGCAGTGCTACAGGCTCGGGACAGGGGAACGAGCAGTACTTC.

The rearrangement joins TRBV7-9 to TRBJ2-2, with 11 bases aligning to TRBD2. The germline V gene has CDR1 SEHNR and CDR2 FQNEAQ (reference sequence). J was trimmed by 2 bases and V by 4 bases; bases with no gene match: 9. CDR3 length equals 18 residues. The CDR3 DNA reads as TGTGCCAGCAGCTGCCTCCTCACTAGCGGGAGAAACACCGGGGAGCTGTTTTTT. Its protein product is CASSCLLTSGRNTGELFF.

The CDR3 coding sequence is TGTGCCAGCAGCCCCCCGGGAAAAACTGAAGCTTTCTTT. It specifies CASSPPGKTEAFF. The rearrangement links TRBV5-5 to TRBJ1-1; D not certain. The germline CDR1 and CDR2 sequences are SGHKS and YYEKEE (reference sequence). V was shortened by 4 bases and J by 5 bases, with 12 bases between the two germline ends. The CDR3 covers 13 residues.

There are many counts of this clonotype. This rearrangement joins TRBV2 to TRBJ2-7; 7 bases match TRBD1. Germline V gene sequence: CDR1 SNHLY, CDR2 FYNNEI. This CDR3 has 13 residues. J was trimmed by 6 bases and V by 8 bases; bases with no gene match: 10. This CDR3 reads CASSGTATSEQYF. CDR3 coding DNA: TGTGCCAGCTCCGGGACAGCCACGTCCGAGCAGTACTTC.

The rearrangement uses TRBV4-1 and TRBJ2-4; 7 bases are a match to TRBD2. This CDR3 is built from 17 residues. V lost 1 base to trimming and J lost 3 bases; unmatched junction nucleotides: 9. Germline assignment: CDR1 MGHRA and CDR2 YSYEKL. CDR3 in DNA: TGCGCCAGCAGCCAAGGGCGAGCTAGCGGACACAAAAACATTCAGTACTTC. This translates into CASSQGRASGHKNIQYF.

At least ten counts were recorded for this clonotype. The V and J genes are TRBV6-2 or TRBV6-3 and TRBJ2-1; TRBD1 matches 9 bases. V gave up 2 bases and J gave up 4 bases; unmatched junction bases: 3. CDR3 length: 15 amino acids. Germline CDR1 is MNHEY and CDR2 is SVGEGT. DNA of the CDR3: TGTGCCAGCAGTTACGCCGGGACAGGGTACAATGAGCAGTTCTTC. It specifies CASSYAGTGYNEQFF.

This clonotype was counted at least ten times. The chain joins TRBV7-9 to TRBJ2-3, with 8 bases lining up with TRBD2. V lost 4 bases to trimming and J lost 5 bases; unmatched junction nucleotides: 8. From germline, CDR1 is SEHNR and CDR2 FQNEAQ (reference sequence). This CDR3 region has 15 residues. CDR3 nucleotide sequence: TGTGCCAGCAGCTATAGCGGGAATTTTGTAGATACGCAGTATTTT. It specifies CASSYSGNFVDTQYF.

The chain uses TRBV19 and TRBJ1-2; D gene uncertain. CDR3 length: 14 residues. The V gene lost 6 bases and the J gene lost 4 bases, with 15 bases spanning the gap. The germline V gene encodes CDR1 LNHDA and CDR2 SQIVND (reference sequence). The CDR3 region has the DNA TGTGCCAGTAGCAAGACCGCAGGCTCCTATGGCTACACCTTC. Translating gives CASSKTAGSYGYTF.

This clonotype was seen at least ten times. The chain joins TRBV18 to TRBJ2-3; D is unclear. V shed 3 bases and J shed 0 bases, with 7 bases lying between them. This CDR3 contains 14 residues. Per the germline V gene, CDR1 is KGHSH and CDR2 is LQKENI. In DNA form, the CDR3 reads TGTGCCAGCTCACCTGACACTAGCACAGATACGCAGTATTTT. Translating it yields CASSPDTSTDTQYF.